A single sample gave rise to the 3 T cell receptor beta chains below, sequenced in a study of blood T cell repertoires in COVID-19 (dated by TCRdb to about 2020). Library preparation used the immunoSEQ multiplex PCR assay. TCRdb's version of the immuneACCESS table is confined to in-frame rearrangements and falls short of the full clone set. An unresolved V gene accounts for under half of the shortfall where checked; the remainder is of unknown origin. A total of under 70,000 clones appear in this sample, 88% of them only once. The ten most abundant clones make up around a tenth of the sample. The specimen sequenced was PBMCs or T cells enriched from blood (not recorded which). These receptors were collected from a woman aged 40 to 50 who had recovered from COVID-19.

This clone occurred once. The chain is built from TRBV29-1 and TRBJ1-1, with TRBD1 as a possible D gene (5 bases). Germline V gene sequence: CDR1 SQVTM, CDR2 ANQGSEA. The CDR3 has 13 residues. V dropped 6 bases and J dropped 3 bases, with 14 bases sitting between them. The CDR3 here is CSVGRGRDTEAFF. CDR3 coding DNA: TGCAGCGTGGGGCGAGGCCGGGACACTGAAGCTTTCTTT.

In nucleotides, the CDR3 is TGCGCCAGCAGCTTGGTCGGGACAGGCGGAAACACCATATATTTT. Amino acids: CASSLVGTGGNTIYF. V usage is TRBV5-1 and J usage is TRBJ1-3, with 8 bases lining up with TRBD1. V lost 0 bases and J lost 4; bases outside the gene matches: 3. CDR1 is SGHRS and CDR2 is YFSETQ in the germline V gene. The CDR3 runs 15 residues.

CDR3 residues: CASSPGQSSPLHF. CDR3 in DNA: TGTGCCAGCTCACCCGGACAGTCTTCACCCCTCCACTTT. V is TRBV18 and J is TRBJ1-6; D possibly corresponds to TRBD1 (6 bases). Germline loops: CDR1 KGHSH, CDR2 LQKENI. The ends were cut back, 3 bases at V and 9 bases at J, with 9 bases in the middle. The length of the CDR3 is 13 residues.